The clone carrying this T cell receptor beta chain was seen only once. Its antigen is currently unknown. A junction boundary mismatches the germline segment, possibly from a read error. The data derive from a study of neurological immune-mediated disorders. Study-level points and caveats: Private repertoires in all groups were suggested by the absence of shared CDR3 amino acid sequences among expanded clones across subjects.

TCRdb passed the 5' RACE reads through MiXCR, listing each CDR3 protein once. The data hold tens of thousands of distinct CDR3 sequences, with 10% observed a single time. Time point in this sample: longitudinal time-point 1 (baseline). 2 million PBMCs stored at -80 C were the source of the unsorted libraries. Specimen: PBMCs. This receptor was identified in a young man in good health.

The CDR3 sequence is CASRRQNTGELIF. The CDR3 DNA reads as TGTGCGAGCAGGCGTCAGAACACCGGGGAGCTGATTTTT. The genes are TRBV12-3 or TRBV12-4 and TRBJ2-2; D might be TRBD2 (5 bases). The CDR3 loop spans 13 amino acids.